Listed below are T cell receptor beta chains from one sample, sequenced in a study of T cells in Graves' hyperthyroidism and ophthalmopathy. TCRdb re-called the multiplex PCR reads with MiXCR, one entry per CDR3 protein. The data contain approximately 600,000 distinct CDR3 sequences, roughly 14% of them singletons. The sequencing input was blood. The receptor source for this set is a woman aged 30 to 39 with Graves' hyperthyroidism that later progressed to Graves' ophthalmopathy. The CDR3 runs from the conserved cysteine through the conserved F or W. Fields, in order: J gene, D gene, V gene, clone size, CDR3 DNA, CDR3 protein. A D gene is named only where the DNA matches it firmly. Clone size is not always given. Where it is, it says once, few, many or a class for expanded clones.

j_gene: TRBJ1-5; d_gene: NA; v_gene: TRBV6-1; abundance: many; CDR3nt: TGTGCCAGCCGCGCCCCGGACACATATCAGCCCCAGCATTTT; CDR3aa: CASRAPDTYQPQHF
j_gene: TRBJ2-7; d_gene: NA; v_gene: TRBV11-3; abundance: many; CDR3nt: TGTGCCAGCAGCGACAGGGAGGACACGCAGTACTTC; CDR3aa: CASSDREDTQYF
j_gene: TRBJ2-5; d_gene: TRBD1; v_gene: TRBV5-1; abundance: NA; CDR3nt: TGTGCCAGCAGACCAGGGACAGGGGGAGGGCAAGAGACCCAGTACTTC; CDR3aa: CASRPGTGGGQETQYF
j_gene: TRBJ2-5; d_gene: NA; v_gene: TRBV11-3; abundance: NA; CDR3nt: TGTGCCAGCAGCTTAGGCGAAGCAGCCAGGGGTACCGAGACCCAGTACTTC; CDR3aa: CASSLGEAARGTETQYF
j_gene: TRBJ2-7; d_gene: NA; v_gene: TRBV20-1; abundance: many; CDR3nt: TGCAGTGCAACACAGGGTAACGAGCAGTACTTC; CDR3aa: CSATQGNEQYF
j_gene: TRBJ2-5; d_gene: NA; v_gene: TRBV11-1; abundance: few; CDR3nt: TGTGCCAGCAGCTTAGAAGTGGCTAGCAGCTCCCAAGAGACCCAGTACTTC; CDR3aa: CASSLEVASSSQETQYF
j_gene: TRBJ2-7; d_gene: TRBD2; v_gene: TRBV30; abundance: many; CDR3nt: TGTGCCTGGAGTGTACGGGGGGGAAGAAGCTCCTACGAGCAGTACTTC; CDR3aa: CAWSVRGGRSSYEQYF
j_gene: TRBJ1-4; d_gene: NA; v_gene: TRBV3-1; abundance: NA; CDR3nt: TGTGCCAGCAGCCCGGACGTATATAATGAAAAACTGTTTTTT; CDR3aa: CASSPDVYNEKLFF
j_gene: TRBJ1-1; d_gene: TRBD1; v_gene: TRBV2; abundance: many; CDR3nt: TGTGCCAGCAGAGGACAGGGGGCCACTGAAGCTTTCTTT; CDR3aa: CASRGQGATEAFF
j_gene: TRBJ2-1; d_gene: NA; v_gene: TRBV7-9; abundance: NA; CDR3nt: TGTGCCAGCAGCGAACAGCGGGTCACCTACAATGAGCAGTTCTTC; CDR3aa: CASSEQRVTYNEQFF
j_gene: TRBJ2-1; d_gene: NA; v_gene: TRBV19; abundance: many; CDR3nt: TGTGCCAGTAGTATACAAGACAATGAGCAGTTCTTC; CDR3aa: CASSIQDNEQFF
j_gene: TRBJ1-5; d_gene: TRBD1; v_gene: TRBV2; abundance: many; CDR3nt: TGTGCCTGCACCAGGGACAGTGCCAATCAGCCCCAGCATTTT; CDR3aa: CACTRDSANQPQHF
j_gene: TRBJ2-6; d_gene: TRBD2; v_gene: TRBV28; abundance: NA; CDR3nt: TGTGCCAGCAGTTACCCTAGCGGGAGCTCTGGGGCCAACGTCCTGACTTTC; CDR3aa: CASSYPSGSSGANVLTF
j_gene: TRBJ1-1; d_gene: TRBD1; v_gene: TRBV20-1; abundance: many; CDR3nt: TGCAGTGCTAGTACAGGGGTCCCTGAAGCTTTCTTT; CDR3aa: CSASTGVPEAFF
j_gene: TRBJ2-1; d_gene: TRBD2; v_gene: TRBV2; abundance: many; CDR3nt: TGTGCCAGCTTACGGACCTCGGGGGGGAACGAGCAGTTCTTC; CDR3aa: CASLRTSGGNEQFF
j_gene: TRBJ1-2; d_gene: TRBD1; v_gene: TRBV6-1; abundance: many; CDR3nt: TGTGCCAGCAGTTACACTGGACAGGCCTACTATGGCTACACCTTC; CDR3aa: CASSYTGQAYYGYTF
j_gene: TRBJ2-3; d_gene: NA; v_gene: TRBV14; abundance: many; CDR3nt: TGTGCCAGCAGCCAAGTGGAATCGGTTCGGACAGATACGCAGTATTTT; CDR3aa: CASSQVESVRTDTQYF
j_gene: TRBJ2-3; d_gene: NA; v_gene: TRBV7-2; abundance: many; CDR3nt: TGTGCCAGCAGCTTGGGTGAGCGGGTACGTGCAGATACGCAGTATTTT; CDR3aa: CASSLGERVRADTQYF
j_gene: TRBJ2-7; d_gene: NA; v_gene: TRBV3-1; abundance: many; CDR3nt: TGTGCCAGCAGCCAAGATTGGGAACGGCACTCCTACGAGCAGTACTTC; CDR3aa: CASSQDWERHSYEQYF
j_gene: TRBJ2-7; d_gene: NA; v_gene: TRBV27; abundance: many; CDR3nt: TGTGCCAGCACCCAGGGGTGGAAGCAGTACTTC; CDR3aa: CASTQGWKQYF
j_gene: TRBJ1-4; d_gene: NA; v_gene: TRBV30; abundance: NA; CDR3nt: TGTGCCTGGAGTGCTGGCGAAAAACTGTTTTTT; CDR3aa: CAWSAGEKLFF
j_gene: TRBJ2-2; d_gene: NA; v_gene: TRBV7-2; abundance: many; CDR3nt: TGTGCCAACGGGTCTCCTTCGAACACCGGGGAGCTGTTTTTT; CDR3aa: CANGSPSNTGELFF
j_gene: TRBJ1-2; d_gene: NA; v_gene: TRBV12-3/TRBV12-4; abundance: many; CDR3nt: TGTGCCAGCAGTTTTGACGGGGGCGCCGCCTATGGCTACACCTTC; CDR3aa: CASSFDGGAAYGYTF
j_gene: TRBJ2-5; d_gene: NA; v_gene: TRBV11-2; abundance: many; CDR3nt: TGTGCCAGCAGCTTTACAGGAGGGAGACAAGAGACCCAGTACTTC; CDR3aa: CASSFTGGRQETQYF
j_gene: TRBJ2-1; d_gene: TRBD2; v_gene: TRBV2; abundance: NA; CDR3nt: TGTGCCAGCAGTGGGACTAGCGGCCCAGTCAGCTACAATGAGCAGTTCTTC; CDR3aa: CASSGTSGPVSYNEQFF
j_gene: TRBJ2-7; d_gene: NA; v_gene: TRBV27; abundance: many; CDR3nt: TGTGCCAGCAGTTCGCGCCCCGGGACTGAATACGAGCAGTACTTC; CDR3aa: CASSSRPGTEYEQYF
j_gene: TRBJ2-1; d_gene: TRBD2; v_gene: TRBV11-3; abundance: many; CDR3nt: TGTGCCAGCAGCTTAGTTCGGGGGGACTACAATGAGCAGTTCTTC; CDR3aa: CASSLVRGDYNEQFF
j_gene: TRBJ2-3; d_gene: NA; v_gene: TRBV12-3/TRBV12-4; abundance: many; CDR3nt: TGTGCCAGCAGTCGTATAGCGGAAGATACAGATACGCAGTATTTT; CDR3aa: CASSRIAEDTDTQYF
j_gene: TRBJ2-3; d_gene: NA; v_gene: TRBV2; abundance: many; CDR3nt: TGTGCCAGCCGGCGACACTTCACAGATACGCAGTATTTT; CDR3aa: CASRRHFTDTQYF
j_gene: TRBJ2-4; d_gene: TRBD2; v_gene: TRBV19; abundance: NA; CDR3nt: TGTGCCAGTAAAACTAGCGGAGAAGCCAAAAACATTCAGTACTTC; CDR3aa: CASKTSGEAKNIQYF
j_gene: TRBJ2-1; d_gene: NA; v_gene: TRBV11-2; abundance: many; CDR3nt: TGTGCCAGCAGTCCTTATCTAGCTGAGAGCTCCTACAATGAGCAGTTCTTC; CDR3aa: CASSPYLAESSYNEQFF
j_gene: TRBJ2-1; d_gene: TRBD2; v_gene: TRBV6-1; abundance: NA; CDR3nt: TGTGCCAGCAGTGAAGGAGTACTAGCGGGGGACCCCGATGAGCAGTTCTTC; CDR3aa: CASSEGVLAGDPDEQFF
j_gene: TRBJ1-2; d_gene: TRBD1; v_gene: TRBV30; abundance: many; CDR3nt: TGTGCCTGGAGTCCACCGGGACAGGGTAACTATGGCTACACCTTC; CDR3aa: CAWSPPGQGNYGYTF
j_gene: TRBJ2-7; d_gene: TRBD1; v_gene: TRBV19; abundance: NA; CDR3nt: TGTGCCAGCAGCCGGGACAGCTTCTACGAGCAGTACTTC; CDR3aa: CASSRDSFYEQYF
j_gene: TRBJ1-6; d_gene: NA; v_gene: TRBV2; abundance: many; CDR3nt: TGTGCCAGCTATTTATGGGAGGCGAATTCACCCCTCCACTTT; CDR3aa: CASYLWEANSPLHF
j_gene: TRBJ1-1; d_gene: TRBD1; v_gene: TRBV2; abundance: many; CDR3nt: TGTGCCAGCAGTGGACAGGGGGGGATTCCGGACACTGAAGCTTTCTTT; CDR3aa: CASSGQGGIPDTEAFF
j_gene: TRBJ1-1; d_gene: NA; v_gene: TRBV12-3/TRBV12-4; abundance: many; CDR3nt: TGTGCCAGCACTTCAATGGCGATCGGCGGCACTGAAGCTTTCTTT; CDR3aa: CASTSMAIGGTEAFF
j_gene: TRBJ1-1; d_gene: NA; v_gene: TRBV7-9; abundance: few; CDR3nt: TGTGCCAGCAGCACCCCAGGGGACTCGGGCACTGAAGCTTTCTTT; CDR3aa: CASSTPGDSGTEAFF
j_gene: TRBJ2-3; d_gene: NA; v_gene: TRBV20-1; abundance: many; CDR3nt: TGCAGTCGACGCGGGGTTGCTGGGGATACGCAGTATTTT; CDR3aa: CSRRGVAGDTQYF
j_gene: TRBJ1-6; d_gene: NA; v_gene: TRBV5-6; abundance: few; CDR3nt: TGTGCCAGCAGCCCCACCCTTGTTGGGGCGGTAAATTCACCCCTCCACTTT; CDR3aa: CASSPTLVGAVNSPLHF
j_gene: TRBJ2-5; d_gene: TRBD2; v_gene: TRBV5-1; abundance: few; CDR3nt: TGCGCCAGCAGCTTGATACTAGCGGGAGAAGAGACCCAGTACTTC; CDR3aa: CASSLILAGEETQYF
j_gene: TRBJ2-1; d_gene: NA; v_gene: TRBV7-8; abundance: NA; CDR3nt: TGTGCCAGCAGCTTACGACAGGCTCAGGAGGAGCAGTTCTTC; CDR3aa: CASSLRQAQEEQFF
j_gene: TRBJ2-5; d_gene: TRBD1; v_gene: TRBV5-1; abundance: NA; CDR3nt: TGCGCCAGCAGCACGACAGGGACAGAGACCCAGTACTTC; CDR3aa: CASSTTGTETQYF
j_gene: TRBJ1-6; d_gene: TRBD1; v_gene: TRBV25-1; abundance: few; CDR3nt: TGTGCCAGTAATGGGGAGACAGGGGAAAATTCACCCCTCCACTTT; CDR3aa: CASNGETGENSPLHF
j_gene: TRBJ1-3; d_gene: TRBD1; v_gene: TRBV12-3/TRBV12-4; abundance: many; CDR3nt: TGTGCCAGCAGTCAAGACAGGGCTGGAAACACCATATATTTT; CDR3aa: CASSQDRAGNTIYF
j_gene: TRBJ1-5; d_gene: NA; v_gene: TRBV12-3/TRBV12-4; abundance: many; CDR3nt: TGTGCCAGCAGTTTTACCGTAGGGACGGCAAGCAATCAGCCCCAGCATTTT; CDR3aa: CASSFTVGTASNQPQHF
j_gene: TRBJ1-2; d_gene: NA; v_gene: TRBV5-1; abundance: few; CDR3nt: TGCGCCAGCAGCTTGGCCCTGGGGGGGGTTAACTATGGCTACACCTTC; CDR3aa: CASSLALGGVNYGYTF
j_gene: TRBJ2-1; d_gene: NA; v_gene: TRBV28; abundance: many; CDR3nt: TGTGCCAGCAGTTTGGAGTCCTACAATGAGCAGTTCTTC; CDR3aa: CASSLESYNEQFF
j_gene: TRBJ1-3; d_gene: NA; v_gene: TRBV12-3/TRBV12-4; abundance: many; CDR3nt: TGTGCCAGCAGTTTATTCACCATATATTTT; CDR3aa: CASSLFTIYF
j_gene: TRBJ2-7; d_gene: NA; v_gene: TRBV5-6; abundance: NA; CDR3nt: TGTGCCAGCAGCTCATCGGACAGCGCTTCCTACGAGCAGTACTTC; CDR3aa: CASSSSDSASYEQYF
j_gene: TRBJ1-1; d_gene: NA; v_gene: TRBV19; abundance: NA; CDR3nt: TGTGCCAGTAGTGTTAACCGGGAGAACACTGAAGCTTTCTTT; CDR3aa: CASSVNRENTEAFF
j_gene: TRBJ2-3; d_gene: TRBD2; v_gene: TRBV6-5; abundance: NA; CDR3nt: TGTGCCAGCAGTTACAGGCTAGCGGGAGGGATAACAGATACGCAGTATTTT; CDR3aa: CASSYRLAGGITDTQYF
j_gene: TRBJ2-2; d_gene: TRBD1; v_gene: TRBV29-1; abundance: few; CDR3nt: TGCAGTGGAAGGACAGGCGGCCCAGGGTACGCCGGGGAGCTGTTTTTT; CDR3aa: CSGRTGGPGYAGELFF
j_gene: TRBJ1-5; d_gene: NA; v_gene: TRBV7-9; abundance: many; CDR3nt: TGTGCCAGCAGCGAGACGGGGAATCAGCCCCAGCATTTT; CDR3aa: CASSETGNQPQHF
j_gene: TRBJ1-2; d_gene: TRBD1; v_gene: TRBV29-1; abundance: few; CDR3nt: TGCAGCGTTGCGGTTACCCCCGGGACAGGGGATCCATATGGCTACACCTTC; CDR3aa: CSVAVTPGTGDPYGYTF